The entry that follows covers one TCR beta chain sequence. The assay was immunoSEQ multiplex PCR, and TCRdb's table has in-frame clones only and misses some. The profile shows around 70,000 clones, about nine tenths of them singletons. These data belong to a study of T cell responses to AZD1222 COVID-19 vaccine. There are 16 residues in the CDR3. The J segment lost 5 bases and the V segment lost 1 base, leaving 9 bases of the junction unmatched. In germline, CDR1 is LGHNA, CDR2 YNFKEQ. The chain joins TRBV4-2 to TRBJ2-5; 8 bases map to TRBD2. The receptor comes from an adult in good health. Specimen: peripheral blood, collected on day 0 of AZD1222 vaccination. CDR3 DNA: TGTGCCAGCAGCCAAGGGCGGGAGGCCTATGGGGAGACCCAGTACTTC. Translating gives CASSQGREAYGETQYF.